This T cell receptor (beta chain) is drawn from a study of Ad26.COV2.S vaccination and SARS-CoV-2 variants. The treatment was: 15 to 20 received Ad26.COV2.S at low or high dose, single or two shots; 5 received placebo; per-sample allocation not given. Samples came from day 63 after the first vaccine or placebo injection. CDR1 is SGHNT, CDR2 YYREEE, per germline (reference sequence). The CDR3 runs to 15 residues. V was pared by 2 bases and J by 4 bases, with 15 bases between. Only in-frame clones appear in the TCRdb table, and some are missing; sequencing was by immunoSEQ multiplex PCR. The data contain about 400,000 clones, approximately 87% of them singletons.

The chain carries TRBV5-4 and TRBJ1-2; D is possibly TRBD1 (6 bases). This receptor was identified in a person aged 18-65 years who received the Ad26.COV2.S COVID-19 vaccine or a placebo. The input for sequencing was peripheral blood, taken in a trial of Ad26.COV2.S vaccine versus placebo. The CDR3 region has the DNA TGTGCCAGCAGCTTTGGCGCAGGGGAGGCCTATGGCTACACCTTC. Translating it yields CASSFGAGEAYGYTF.